These 15 T cell receptor beta chains share one sample of origin, sequenced in a study of blood T cells in healthy people across ages. Then a second PCR, running roughly 7 to 11 cycles, was carried out with a sample-barcoded 5' primer and a J-beta primer mix. Each CDR3 protein is one row after TCRdb ran MiXCR on the 5' RACE reads. Among over a million distinct CDR3 sequences listed, less than 45% were seen once. Sequenced sample: blood. Receptors were obtained from a young woman in good health.

The chain carries TRBV7-9 and TRBJ2-1; no reliable D call. The ends were cut back, 5 bases at V and 11 bases at J, with 10 bases in the middle. The CDR3 covers 11 residues. Germline CDR1 reads SEHNR; CDR2 reads FQNEAQ (reference sequence). In nucleotides, the CDR3 is TGTGCCAGCAGCCCAAGCATCCAGCAGTTCTTC. Its translation: CASSPSIQQFF.

The V gene is TRBV20-1, the J gene TRBJ2-2; D remains ambiguous. The germline V gene encodes CDR1 DFQATT and CDR2 SNEGSKA (reference sequence). Trimming removed 5 bases from V and 3 bases from J, with 13 bases in between. The CDR3 runs 14 residues. The CDR3 here is CSALGYRDTGELFF. CDR3 DNA: TGCAGTGCTTTGGGATATCGGGACACCGGGGAGCTGTTTTTT.

To note about this clonotype: At one boundary the junction diverges from the germline segment, which might be a read error. The J gene is TRBJ2-5, the V gene TRBV12-3 or TRBV12-4; D is perhaps TRBD2 (5 bases). This CDR3 has 12 residues. In DNA form, the CDR3 reads TGTGCCACCTCGCGGATAAGGGAGACCAAGTACTTC. Amino acids: CATSRIRETKYF.

The rearrangement uses TRBV7-2 and TRBJ1-6; 9 bases align to TRBD1. The junction had 4 bases not matched to a gene; V was cut back by 5 bases and J by 8 bases. Germline loops: CDR1 SGHTA, CDR2 FQGNSA. The CDR3 is 14 residues long. The CDR3, as DNA: TGTGCCAGCAGCCCGACAGGGGGTTATTCACCCCTCCACTTT. This sequence encodes CASSPTGGYSPLHF. The full variable domain, in which reference TRBV7-2 and TRBJ1-6 provide the parts outside the CDR3, is GAGVSQSPSNKVTEKGKDVELRCDPISGHTALYWYRQSLGQGLEFLIYFQGNSAPDKSGLPSDRFSAERTGGSVSTLTIQRTQQEDSAVYLCASSPTGGYSPLHFGNGTRLTVT.

This sequence joins TRBV28 and TRBJ2-2; 8 bases are a match to TRBD2. Germline CDR1 reads MDHEN; CDR2 reads SYDVKM. V dropped 4 bases and J dropped 1; count of bases not matched to a gene: 8. The length of the CDR3 is 17 residues. DNA of the CDR3: TGTGCCAGCAGTTCCCCCTGGAGCGGGGGGAACACCGGGGAGCTGTTTTTT. This encodes CASSSPWSGGNTGELFF.

This clonotype occurred a few times. This chain uses TRBV7-8 with TRBJ2-7, with D possibly TRBD1 on 6 matching bases. The CDR3 totals 15 residues. The germline V gene has CDR1 SGHVS and CDR2 FQNEAQ. Deletions cut 5 bases from V and 3 bases from J, with 17 bases between. Here the CDR3 reads CASSPPRDTGYEQYF. The CDR3 nucleotides are TGTGCCAGCAGCCCCCCACGGGACACAGGCTACGAGCAGTACTTC.

The chain has TRBV20-1 and TRBJ1-6; a possible D gene is TRBD1 (6 bases). The CDR3 contains 14 residues. Germline V gene data show CDR1 as DFQATT and CDR2 as SNEGSKA (reference sequence). Trimming cost V 2 bases and J 10 bases, with 15 bases left between them. CDR3 in amino acids: CSARRQVQRSPLHF. The CDR3 coding sequence is TGCAGTGCTAGAAGACAGGTCCAACGGTCACCCCTCCACTTT.

The V gene is TRBV4-1, the J gene TRBJ2-3, with 8 bases matching TRBD2. The CDR3 covers 16 residues. Germline CDR1 reads MGHRA; CDR2 reads YSYEKL. The J segment lost 2 bases and the V segment lost 1 base, leaving 5 bases of the junction unmatched. The CDR3 bases are TGCGCCAGCAGCCAAGCGGTAGCGGGGATCACAGATACGCAGTATTTT. It is translated as CASSQAVAGITDTQYF.

V gene TRBV19 combines with J gene TRBJ2-1; TRBD2 is a possible D gene (6 bases). CDR1 and CDR2 from the germline V gene are LNHDA and SQIVND (reference sequence). The CDR3 loop spans 15 amino acids. Trimming took off 4 bases at V and 1 base at J, with 11 bases between the two ends. As DNA, the CDR3 is TGTGCCAGTAGTACCCCCGGGGGTTCCTACAATGAGCAGTTCTTC. The encoded protein is CASSTPGGSYNEQFF. Drawing the rest from reference TRBV19 and TRBJ2-1, the complete variable domain is DGGITQSPKYLFRKEGQNVTLSCEQNLNHDAMYWYRQDPGQGLRLIYYSQIVNDFQKGDIAEGYSVSREKKESFPLTVTSAQKNPTAFYLCASSTPGGSYNEQFFGPGTRLTVL.

The CDR3 DNA reads as TGTGCCAGCAGCGTGCTAGGGGCCTCCTACAATGAGCAGTTCTTC. As protein: CASSVLGASYNEQFF. The rearrangement uses TRBV7-2 and TRBJ2-1, with D perhaps TRBD1 (5 bases). Germline CDR1 reads SGHTA; CDR2 reads FQGNSA. Trimming pared 5 bases from V and 0 bases from J, leaving 11 bases between. This CDR3 is 15 amino acids long.

This clonotype has more than one count but fewer than ten. The rearrangement joins TRBV9 to TRBJ2-3, with D perhaps matching TRBD1 (6 bases). Trimming cost V 0 bases and J 1 base, with 12 bases left between them. Germline CDR1 is SGDLS and CDR2 is YYNGEE. This CDR3 comprises 16 residues. CDR3 in amino acids: CASSVADAGGTDTQYF. The CDR3 DNA is TGTGCCAGCAGCGTAGCAGATGCAGGGGGCACAGATACGCAGTATTTT.

V gene TRBV2 combines with J gene TRBJ2-1; weak D call: TRBD1 (5 bases). The germline gives CDR1 SNHLY, CDR2 FYNNEI. Trimming shortened V by 5 bases and J by 5 bases, and 16 bases separated the two germline ends. The CDR3 contains 15 residues. CDR3 sequence (DNA): TGTGCCAGCAGTCGACTCCCAGGGTTGGACAATGAGCAGTTCTTC. Protein: CASSRLPGLDNEQFF.

This clonotype was recorded a few times. Here the CDR3 DNA reads TGTGCCAGCAGCATTCATAGCACAGATACGCAGTATTTT. It is translated as CASSIHSTDTQYF. The genes are TRBV7-2 and TRBJ2-3, with D unclear. CDR1 and CDR2 (germline): SGHTA, FQGNSA. The CDR3 extends over 13 amino acids. V was shortened by 5 bases and J by 0 bases, with 6 bases between the two germline ends.

This clonotype was observed at least ten times. The rearrangement joins TRBV7-9 to TRBJ2-1, with 10 bases aligning to TRBD1. The end of the DNA is better explained by TRBJ2-7, so the J call may be wrong. CDR3 length: 17 amino acids. Per the germline V gene, CDR1 is SEHNR and CDR2 is FQNEAQ (reference sequence). DNA of the CDR3: TGTGCCAGCAGCCCCACTTTGGGACAGGGGTCCTACAATGAGCAGTACTTC. Its protein product is CASSPTLGQGSYNEQYF.

V is TRBV6-5 and J is TRBJ2-4; the D gene is possibly TRBD1 (6 bases). This CDR3 has 17 residues. CDR1 is MNHEY and CDR2 is SVGAGI in the germline V gene. Trimming cost V 2 bases and J 0 bases, with 14 bases left between them. The DNA of the CDR3 is TGTGCCAGCAGTTACAGTTGGACAGCTCTAGCCAAAAACATTCAGTACTTC. It is translated as CASSYSWTALAKNIQYF.